This TCR beta chain appears in the sequencing data of a study of T-cell reconstitution after alpha-beta-depleted transplantation in children. Preparation of the TCRbeta library involved a method that used unique molecular identifiers. TCRdb processed the PCR reads anew with MiXCR; each CDR3 protein has one entry. The sample lists around 600,000 distinct CDR3 sequences, roughly a tenth occurring once. The V gene's germline CDR1 is DFQATT and CDR2 SNEGSKA (reference sequence). Trimming stripped 5 bases from V and 0 bases from J, with 10 bases between. CDR3 length: 13 residues. This specimen consisted of PBMCs from the stem cell graft donor, obtained from the stem cell graft. The gene calls are TRBV20-1 and TRBJ1-1; D might be TRBD1 (6 bases). The source is a human donor who donated a stem cell graft to a child with acute myeloid leukemia. CDR3 DNA: TGCAGTGCTGTGGACAGACTGAACACTGAAGCTTTCTTT. Amino acid sequence: CSAVDRLNTEAFF.